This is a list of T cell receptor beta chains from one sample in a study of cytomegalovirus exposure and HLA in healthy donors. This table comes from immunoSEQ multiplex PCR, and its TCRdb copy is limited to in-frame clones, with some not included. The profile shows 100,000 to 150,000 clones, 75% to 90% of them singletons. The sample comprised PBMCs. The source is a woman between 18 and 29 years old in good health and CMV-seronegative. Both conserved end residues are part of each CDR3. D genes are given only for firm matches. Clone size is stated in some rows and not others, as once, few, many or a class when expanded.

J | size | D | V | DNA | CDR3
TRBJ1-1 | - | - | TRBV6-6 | TGTGCCAGCAGGTCACAACAGGCCCCTACTGAAGCTTTCTTT | CASRSQQAPTEAFF
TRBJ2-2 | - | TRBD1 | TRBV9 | TGTGCCAGCAGTCTTCGCCGGGACAGGGACAACACCGGGGAGCTGTTTTTT | CASSLRRDRDNTGELFF
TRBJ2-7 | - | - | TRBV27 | TGTGCCAGCAGGGTACAGAGTACCAACGAGCAGTACTTC | CASRVQSTNEQYF
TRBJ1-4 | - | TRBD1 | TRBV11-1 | TGTGCCAGCAGCTTGGGACAGGGCTCTGAAAAACTGTTTTTT | CASSLGQGSEKLFF
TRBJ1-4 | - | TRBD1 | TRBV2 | TGTGCCAGCAGTCTACAGGGGACAACTAATGAAAAACTGTTTTTT | CASSLQGTTNEKLFF
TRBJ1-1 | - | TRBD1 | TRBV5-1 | TGCGCCAGCAGCTTGCAGCCCCCCTTGACAGGGGGGAACACTGAAGCTTTCTTT | CASSLQPPLTGGNTEAFF
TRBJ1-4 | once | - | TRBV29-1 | TGCAGCGTTGCGACCTGGGGCAGGAGAAATGAAAAACTGTTTTTT | CSVATWGRRNEKLFF
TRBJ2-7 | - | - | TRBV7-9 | TGTGCCAGCGGATGGGGGGACCGCTACGAGCAGTACTTC | CASGWGDRYEQYF
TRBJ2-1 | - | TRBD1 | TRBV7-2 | TGTGCCAGCAGCCGTCCGGGACAGGGAACCAATGAGCAGTTCTTC | CASSRPGQGTNEQFF
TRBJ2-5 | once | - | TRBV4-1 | TGCGCCAGCAGCGACTCCAGCCCAGGGCAGACCCAGTACTTC | CASSDSSPGQTQYF
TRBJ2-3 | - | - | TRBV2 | TGTGCCAGCAGTGATCGTCTGGGGCTGCAGTATTTT | CASSDRLGLQYF
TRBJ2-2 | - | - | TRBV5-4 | TGTGCCAGCAGCTTGGCCGGCGGGGCAGGGGAGCTGTTTTTT | CASSLAGGAGELFF
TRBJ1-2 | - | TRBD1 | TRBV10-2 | TGCGCCAGCAGTGAAAACAGGGGCGGAGAGATCGATGGCTACACCTTC | CASSENRGGEIDGYTF
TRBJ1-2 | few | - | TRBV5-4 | TGTGCCAGCAGCGGCGGGACGCAGGATGGCTACACCTTC | CASSGGTQDGYTF
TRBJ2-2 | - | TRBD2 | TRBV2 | TGTGCCAGCAGGGGAGCCCTAGCGGGGGGGACTAAACCCGGGGAGCTGTTTTTT | CASRGALAGGTKPGELFF
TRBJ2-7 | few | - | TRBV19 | TGTGCCAGTAGTATCGGCAGGACCTACGAGCAGTACTTC | CASSIGRTYEQYF